This entry describes one T cell receptor beta chain. This sample was taken from a study of cytomegalovirus exposure and HLA in healthy donors. It was with 60 Vbeta and 13 Jbeta primers that the PCR ran. The protocol was immunoSEQ multiplex PCR, while the TCRdb copy is restricted to in-frame clones and leaves out a portion. This sample has fewer than 250,000 clones, with about four fifths found just once. The V end was cut by 7 bases, the J end by 2 bases, with 16 bases between. Looked up from germline, CDR1 is MNHNS and CDR2 is SASEGT. The length of the CDR3 is 15 residues. The receptor comes from a woman aged 50 to 65 in good health and CMV-seropositive. The source material was PBMCs. The V and J genes are TRBV6-1 and TRBJ2-3; maybe TRBD1 (6 bases). The CDR3 DNA reads TGTGCCAGCACCCCTGTTAGGGGGTCCACAGATACGCAGTATTTT. Protein sequence: CASTPVRGSTDTQYF.